The sequence of this T cell receptor beta chain was determined in a study of immune evolution from preneoplasia to lung adenocarcinoma. Histologic diagnosis was independently verified by two lung pathologists. Premalignant or tumor cells were enriched by macro-dissection after pathologic assessment. J lost 8 bases, V lost 4 bases, and 3 bases had no gene match. The CDR3 has 12 amino acids. Germline V gene data show CDR1 as GTSNPN and CDR2 as SVGIG (reference sequence). A word on this clone: What it binds is not known.

TCRdb keeps only in-frame clones here, not all; method: immunoSEQ multiplex PCR. Among about 5,000 clones listed, approximately 87% were seen once. Findings and caveats of the study: Clonality was highest in normal lung, lower in later-stage lesions apparently. From normal lung to invasive adenocarcinoma, top clone frequencies appeared to decrease.

The chain carries TRBV30 and TRBJ1-3, with 9 bases that match TRBD1. The sample was FFPE minimally invasive lung adenocarcinoma tissue. The source of this sequence is a person aged 55-80 years with lung adenocarcinoma. CDR3 residues: CAWKGQGYTIYF. CDR3 DNA: TGTGCCTGGAAGGGACAGGGTTACACCATATATTTT.